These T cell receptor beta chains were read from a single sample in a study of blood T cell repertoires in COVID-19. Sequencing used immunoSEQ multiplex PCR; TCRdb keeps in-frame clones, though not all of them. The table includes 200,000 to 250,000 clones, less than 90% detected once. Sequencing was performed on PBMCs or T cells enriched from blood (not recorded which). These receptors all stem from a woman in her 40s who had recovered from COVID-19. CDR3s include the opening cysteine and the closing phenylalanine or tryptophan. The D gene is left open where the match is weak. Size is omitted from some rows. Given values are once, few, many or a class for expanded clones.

CDR3 protein: CASSEAGTVNEKLFF
CDR3 DNA: TGTGCCAGCAGTGAAGCCGGGACAGTAAACGAAAAACTGTTTTTT
J gene: TRBJ1-4
D gene: TRBD1
clone size: once
V gene: TRBV2

CDR3 protein: CASSLEWAPETQYF
CDR3 DNA: TGTGCCAGCAGCTTAGAATGGGCCCCAGAGACCCAGTACTTC
J gene: TRBJ2-5
D gene: .
clone size: .
V gene: TRBV7-9

CDR3 protein: CASSYSRGTDTQYF
CDR3 DNA: TGTGCCAGCAGTTATTCCCGGGGGACAGATACGCAGTATTTT
J gene: TRBJ2-3
D gene: .
clone size: few
V gene: TRBV27

CDR3 protein: CASSRDRDLTQYF
CDR3 DNA: TGTGCCAGTAGCCGGGACAGGGATTTGACCCAGTACTTC
J gene: TRBJ2-5
D gene: TRBD1
clone size: .
V gene: TRBV19

CDR3 protein: CASTPMTQETQYF
CDR3 DNA: TGTGCCAGCACCCCAATGACACAAGAGACCCAGTACTTC
J gene: TRBJ2-5
D gene: .
clone size: .
V gene: TRBV7-9

CDR3 protein: CASRKDRQYGYTF
CDR3 DNA: TGTGCCAGCAGGAAGGACAGGCAATATGGCTACACCTTC
J gene: TRBJ1-2
D gene: TRBD1
clone size: .
V gene: TRBV6-6

CDR3 protein: CASSTHLPKSGANVLTF
CDR3 DNA: TGTGCCAGCAGCACCCACCTACCTAAGTCTGGGGCCAACGTCCTGACTTTC
J gene: TRBJ2-6
D gene: .
clone size: .
V gene: TRBV7-9

CDR3 protein: CASKTDRGTNEKLFF
CDR3 DNA: TGTGCCAGCAAGACGGACAGGGGAACTAATGAAAAACTGTTTTTT
J gene: TRBJ1-4
D gene: TRBD1
clone size: .
V gene: TRBV2

CDR3 protein: CAISAGGLAEYNEQFF
CDR3 DNA: TGTGCCATCAGCGCTGGGGGACTAGCGGAGTACAATGAGCAGTTCTTC
J gene: TRBJ2-1
D gene: TRBD2
clone size: .
V gene: TRBV10-3

CDR3 protein: CASSSHTTGYSNQPQHF
CDR3 DNA: TGTGCCAGCAGTTCCCACACTACAGGGTATAGCAATCAGCCCCAGCATTTT
J gene: TRBJ1-5
D gene: .
clone size: once
V gene: TRBV27

CDR3 protein: CAWAPKGARGNTIYF
CDR3 DNA: TGTGCCTGGGCTCCAAAGGGGGCGAGGGGAAACACCATATATTTT
J gene: TRBJ1-3
D gene: TRBD1
clone size: .
V gene: TRBV30

CDR3 protein: CASMRTGMNTGELFF
CDR3 DNA: TGTGCCAGCATGCGGACAGGGATGAACACCGGGGAGCTGTTTTTT
J gene: TRBJ2-2
D gene: TRBD1
clone size: .
V gene: TRBV27

CDR3 protein: CASSLLQGSNTEAFF
CDR3 DNA: TGTGCCAGCAGCTTGTTACAGGGATCGAACACTGAAGCTTTCTTT
J gene: TRBJ1-1
D gene: .
clone size: .
V gene: TRBV11-3

CDR3 protein: CASRPPGTDTEAFF
CDR3 DNA: TGTGCCAGCAGGCCACCGGGGACTGACACTGAAGCTTTCTTT
J gene: TRBJ1-1
D gene: .
clone size: .
V gene: TRBV6-5

CDR3 protein: CASSPRGQGWAYEQYF
CDR3 DNA: TGTGCCAGCAGTCCCCGGGGACAGGGGTGGGCCTACGAGCAGTACTTC
J gene: TRBJ2-7
D gene: TRBD1
clone size: .
V gene: TRBV27

CDR3 protein: CASSLSGSAGGGETQYF
CDR3 DNA: TGTGCCAGCAGCTTATCCGGCAGCGCGGGCGGTGGGGAGACCCAGTACTTC
J gene: TRBJ2-5
D gene: .
clone size: .
V gene: TRBV7-9

CDR3 protein: CASRRGTKNTGELFF
CDR3 DNA: TGTGCCAGCAGGAGGGGGACTAAGAACACCGGGGAGCTGTTTTTT
J gene: TRBJ2-2
D gene: .
clone size: .
V gene: TRBV11-3

CDR3 protein: CASSDVQGMNTEAFF
CDR3 DNA: TGCGCCAGCAGCGATGTACAGGGGATGAACACTGAAGCTTTCTTT
J gene: TRBJ1-1
D gene: TRBD1
clone size: .
V gene: TRBV5-1

CDR3 protein: CAWRGTITGELFF
CDR3 DNA: TGTGCCTGGAGGGGGACTATCACCGGGGAGCTGTTTTTT
J gene: TRBJ2-2
D gene: TRBD2
clone size: once
V gene: TRBV30

CDR3 protein: CASSLNRGGTEAFF
CDR3 DNA: TGTGCCAGCAGCTTAAACAGGGGGGGCACTGAAGCTTTCTTT
J gene: TRBJ1-1
D gene: TRBD1
clone size: few
V gene: TRBV7-9

CDR3 protein: CASSVGQGANEKLFF
CDR3 DNA: TGTGCCAGCAGCGTAGGGCAGGGGGCTAATGAAAAACTGTTTTTT
J gene: TRBJ1-4
D gene: TRBD1
clone size: .
V gene: TRBV9

CDR3 protein: CASSPKLAGEGNEQFF
CDR3 DNA: TGTGCCAGCAGCCCAAAACTAGCGGGAGAAGGTAATGAGCAGTTCTTC
J gene: TRBJ2-1
D gene: TRBD2
clone size: .
V gene: TRBV5-4

CDR3 protein: CASKNAQGGYGYTF
CDR3 DNA: TGTGCCAGTAAGAACGCTCAGGGGGGCTATGGCTACACCTTC
J gene: TRBJ1-2
D gene: TRBD1
clone size: .
V gene: TRBV19

CDR3 protein: CASSIRDRIEQYF
CDR3 DNA: TGTGCCAGTAGTATCCGGGACAGGATCGAGCAGTACTTC
J gene: TRBJ2-7
D gene: TRBD1
clone size: .
V gene: TRBV19

CDR3 protein: CSVMSSVNYGYTF
CDR3 DNA: TGCAGCGTTATGAGCAGCGTAAACTATGGCTACACCTTC
J gene: TRBJ1-2
D gene: .
clone size: .
V gene: TRBV29-1

CDR3 protein: CASSPTFNEQFF
CDR3 DNA: TGCGCCAGCAGCCCGACTTTCAATGAGCAGTTCTTC
J gene: TRBJ2-1
D gene: .
clone size: .
V gene: TRBV5-1

CDR3 protein: CASSVVQGGPGELFF
CDR3 DNA: TGTGCCAGCAGCGTAGTACAGGGAGGGCCCGGGGAGCTGTTTTTT
J gene: TRBJ2-2
D gene: .
clone size: .
V gene: TRBV9

CDR3 protein: CASSFRTGSNQPQHF
CDR3 DNA: TGTGCCAGCAGTTTCCGGACAGGGAGCAATCAGCCCCAGCATTTT
J gene: TRBJ1-5
D gene: TRBD1
clone size: .
V gene: TRBV28

CDR3 protein: CASSTSFWETQYF
CDR3 DNA: TGTGCCAGCAGCACTAGCTTTTGGGAGACCCAGTACTTC
J gene: TRBJ2-5
D gene: .
clone size: .
V gene: TRBV27

CDR3 protein: CASSQGQVGQPQHF
CDR3 DNA: TGTGCCAGCTCCCAAGGACAGGTCGGTCAGCCCCAGCATTTT
J gene: TRBJ1-5
D gene: TRBD1
clone size: once
V gene: TRBV18

CDR3 protein: CASSYGEDSPLHF
CDR3 DNA: TGTGCCAGCAGTTATGGAGAAGATTCACCCCTCCACTTT
J gene: TRBJ1-6
D gene: .
clone size: few
V gene: TRBV6-1

CDR3 protein: CASSNGAREQFF
CDR3 DNA: TGTGCCAGCAGCAATGGGGCCCGTGAGCAGTTCTTC
J gene: TRBJ2-1
D gene: .
clone size: once
V gene: TRBV6-2/TRBV6-3

CDR3 protein: CASSGQGTGYTF
CDR3 DNA: TGTGCCAGCAGCGGACAGGGGACTGGCTACACCTTC
J gene: TRBJ1-2
D gene: TRBD1
clone size: .
V gene: TRBV9

CDR3 protein: CASSYSTGYTEAFF
CDR3 DNA: TGCGCCAGCAGCTATTCTACAGGGTACACTGAAGCTTTCTTT
J gene: TRBJ1-1
D gene: .
clone size: .
V gene: TRBV5-1

CDR3 protein: CASRAGGTQETQYF
CDR3 DNA: TGTGCCAGCAGGGCGGGGGGAACCCAAGAGACCCAGTACTTC
J gene: TRBJ2-5
D gene: TRBD2
clone size: .
V gene: TRBV28

CDR3 protein: CASRETSLGLDTQYF
CDR3 DNA: TGTGCCAGCAGGGAGACTAGCCTAGGCCTAGATACGCAGTATTTT
J gene: TRBJ2-3
D gene: TRBD2
clone size: .
V gene: TRBV6-5

CDR3 protein: CASSYSRQSGNEQFF
CDR3 DNA: TGTGCCAGCAGTTACTCGAGACAGTCCGGCAATGAGCAGTTCTTC
J gene: TRBJ2-1
D gene: .
clone size: .
V gene: TRBV6-2/TRBV6-3

CDR3 protein: CASSSDRGNEKLFF
CDR3 DNA: TGTGCCAGCAGCTCGGACAGGGGGAATGAAAAACTGTTTTTT
J gene: TRBJ1-4
D gene: TRBD1
clone size: .
V gene: TRBV16

CDR3 protein: CASSLGSDRTDTQYF
CDR3 DNA: TGTGCCAGCAGCTTGGGTAGCGATCGCACAGATACGCAGTATTTT
J gene: TRBJ2-3
D gene: .
clone size: .
V gene: TRBV7-9

CDR3 protein: CASSLSRTGGNAFF
CDR3 DNA: TGTGCCAGCAGTTTATCTCGGACAGGGGGCAACGCTTTCTTT
J gene: TRBJ1-1
D gene: TRBD1
clone size: .
V gene: TRBV27

CDR3 protein: CASRRSGLIHTDTQYF
CDR3 DNA: TGTGCCAGCAGACGATCAGGGTTAATCCACACAGATACGCAGTATTTT
J gene: TRBJ2-3
D gene: .
clone size: .
V gene: TRBV2

CDR3 protein: CASSLTGEGETQYF
CDR3 DNA: TGTGCCAGCAGCTTGACGGGAGAAGGGGAGACCCAGTACTTC
J gene: TRBJ2-5
D gene: .
clone size: .
V gene: TRBV5-6

CDR3 protein: CASSPGNRAGYTF
CDR3 DNA: TGTGCCAGCAGCCCCGGAAACAGGGCCGGCTACACCTTC
J gene: TRBJ1-2
D gene: .
clone size: once
V gene: TRBV7-2

CDR3 protein: CASSGEAPEAFF
CDR3 DNA: TGTGCCAGCAGCGGTGAAGCCCCTGAAGCTTTCTTT
J gene: TRBJ1-1
D gene: .
clone size: .
V gene: TRBV21-1